This TCR beta chain was captured by sequencing in a study of identical twins. The CDR3 length is 17 residues. V gave up 5 bases and J gave up 4 bases; unmatched junction bases: 15. Germline V gene data show CDR1 as SQVTM and CDR2 as ANQGSEA. Regarding the study as a whole: Beta clonotypes that were abundant in cord blood contained fewer insertions, a pattern absent from memory repertoires. Zero-insertion analyses could be partly confounded by invariant MAIT and iNKT cells.

Of note for this clonotype: Its specificity is unknown.

One entry per CDR3 protein, called by TCRdb with MiXCR from the 5' RACE reads. The sample has roughly 250,000 distinct CDR3 sequences, roughly an eighth seen once. The genes are TRBV29-1 and TRBJ2-3, with TRBD2 matching 10 bases. This clonotype was sampled from a woman aged 18-29 years in good health. Sequencing used memory (CD45RO+) T cells sorted from blood. Here the CDR3 reads CSVRGGGAGGNPDTQYF. CDR3 DNA sequence: TGCAGCGTTAGAGGGGGTGGAGCGGGGGGGAACCCAGATACGCAGTATTTT.